The 5 T cell receptor beta chains below were found in one sample sequenced in a study of STAT3 mutations in large granular lymphocyte leukemia. The study, taken as a whole, reports: Every T-cell large granular lymphocyte leukemia patient had at least one immunodominant TCR beta clonotype.

Method: immunoSEQ multiplex PCR; TCRdb's copy keeps in-frame clones and lacks some. The sample contains 17,000 or so clones, roughly 86% of which appear only once. For these TCRs, the target antigens are not known. Material: peripheral blood mononuclear cells. These receptors were collected from a man aged 50-59 years with T-cell large granular lymphocyte leukemia. Some clones in this sample may be carry-over from other donors' samples.

V is TRBV18 and J is TRBJ2-7; TRBD1 matches 10 bases. This CDR3 is built from 14 residues. The germline gives CDR1 KGHSH, CDR2 LQKENI. V was pared by 2 bases and J by 6 bases, with 4 bases of the junction left unmatched. CDR3 amino acids: CASSPLTGGSEQYF. The CDR3, as DNA: TGTGCCAGCTCACCATTGACAGGGGGCTCCGAGCAGTACTTC.

The J gene is TRBJ2-7, the V gene TRBV5-4; tentatively, D is TRBD1 or TRBD2 (5 bases each). Trimming shortened V by 4 bases and J by 7 bases, and 15 bases separated the two germline ends. This CDR3 region has 13 residues. Looked up from germline, CDR1 is SGHNT and CDR2 is YYREEE (reference sequence). The CDR3 bases are TGTGCCAGCAGCGGGACCCCACTGGGGGAGCAGTACTTC. This codes for CASSGTPLGEQYF. Complete variable domain (other parts from reference TRBV5-4 and TRBJ2-7): ETGVTQSPTHLIKTRGQQVTLRCSSQSGHNTVSWYQQALGQGPQFIFQYYREEENGRGNFPPRFSGLQFPNYSSELNVNALELDDSALYLCASSGTPLGEQYFGPGTRLTVT.

This clone was found a few times. V is TRBV6-1 and J is TRBJ2-3; D unclear. The CDR3 loop spans 12 amino acids. CDR1 is MNHNS and CDR2 is SASEGT in the germline V gene. V gave up 4 bases and J gave up 9 bases, with 11 bases separating them. This CDR3 reads CASSGDRNTQYF. CDR3 in DNA: TGTGCCAGCAGTGGAGACCGGAACACGCAGTATTTT.

The genes are TRBV19 and TRBJ1-1; D might be TRBD1 (5 bases). Germline assignment: CDR1 LNHDA and CDR2 SQIVND (reference sequence). V shed 10 bases and J shed 10 bases, with 16 bases lying between them. This CDR3 spans 11 amino acids. The CDR3 DNA sequence: TGTGCCACCGAATCAGGGAGAATAGCTTTCTTT. Its protein product is CATESGRIAFF.

The CDR3 nucleotides are TGTGCCAGCAGCTTAGGGACAGGGTTTAGTGGCTACACCTTC. It encodes CASSLGTGFSGYTF. V usage is TRBV7-2 and J usage is TRBJ1-2; 8 nucleotides agree with TRBD1. The V and J ends lost 1 base and 7 bases, in that order; junction bases with no gene match: 5. The CDR3 covers 14 residues. Per the germline V gene, CDR1 is SGHTA and CDR2 is FQGNSA.